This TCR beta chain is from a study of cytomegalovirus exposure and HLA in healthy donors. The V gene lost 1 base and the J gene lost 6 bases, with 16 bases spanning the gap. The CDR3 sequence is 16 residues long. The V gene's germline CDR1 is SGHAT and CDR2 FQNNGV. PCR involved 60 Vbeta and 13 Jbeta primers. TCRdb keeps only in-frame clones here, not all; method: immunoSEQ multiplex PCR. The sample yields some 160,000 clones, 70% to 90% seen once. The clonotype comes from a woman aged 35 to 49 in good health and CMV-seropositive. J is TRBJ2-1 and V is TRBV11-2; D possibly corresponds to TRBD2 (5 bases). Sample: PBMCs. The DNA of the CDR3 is TGTGCCAGCAGCTTAGTAAACCTAGCTGGCGTCAATGAGCAGTTCTTC. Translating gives CASSLVNLAGVNEQFF.